These T cell receptor beta chains were read from a single sample in a study of T cells in Graves' hyperthyroidism and ophthalmopathy. TCRdb fed the multiplex PCR reads into MiXCR, producing one record per CDR3 protein. The profile shows hundreds of thousands of distinct CDR3 sequences, approximately 23% of them singletons. Sequencing was performed on blood. The receptors stem from a man aged 25-45 years with Graves' ophthalmopathy. CDR3s include the opening cysteine and the closing phenylalanine or tryptophan. The order of the fields is clone size, V gene, J gene, D gene, CDR3 DNA, CDR3 protein. The D gene is left open where the match is weak. Clone size is given for some rows only: seen once, a few or many times, or a class if the clone is expanded.

NA	TRBV5-6	TRBJ2-7	NA	TGTGCCAGCAGCAGAAGTAGAAACTACGAGCAGTACTTC	CASSRSRNYEQYF
many	TRBV11-2	TRBJ2-2	NA	TGTGCCAGCAGCTTAGAAGTGCGGTCGAACACCGGGGAGCTGTTTTTT	CASSLEVRSNTGELFF
many	TRBV6-1	TRBJ1-2	TRBD1	TGTGCCAGCAGCCCCGACAGGGTAGCCTCTGGCTACACCTTC	CASSPDRVASGYTF
few	TRBV6-1	TRBJ1-1	NA	TGTGCCAGCAGTGCCGGGACGGTCACTTTCTTT	CASSAGTVTFF
few	TRBV19	TRBJ1-1	NA	TGTGCCAGTAAAGGGAGAACTATGATGAACACTGAAGCTTTCTTT	CASKGRTMMNTEAFF
many	TRBV20-1	TRBJ2-2	TRBD2	TGCAGTGCTAGAGTAGCGGGGAACACCGGGGAGCTGTTTTTT	CSARVAGNTGELFF
few	TRBV19	TRBJ2-6	NA	TGTGCCAGTATGAACCCCAAGAGTGGGGCCAACGTCCTGACTTTC	CASMNPKSGANVLTF
many	TRBV28	TRBJ2-7	TRBD2	TGTGCCAGCAAACAGCCAAGCGGGGCCGCCTACGAGCAGTACTTC	CASKQPSGAAYEQYF
NA	TRBV7-9	TRBJ2-5	NA	TGTGCCAGCAGCTCAGGTCCGTCCCAGTACTTC	CASSSGPSQYF
many	TRBV20-1	TRBJ2-7	TRBD2	TGCAGTGCACTAGCGGGGGACCACTACGAGCAGTACTTC	CSALAGDHYEQYF
many	TRBV18	TRBJ2-7	TRBD2	TGTGCCAGCTCACCCGGACTAGCGGGAGACGAGCAGTACTTC	CASSPGLAGDEQYF
NA	TRBV28	TRBJ2-7	NA	TGTGCCAGCAGTTTGGAGGGCGGGACATCCTACGAGCAGTACTTC	CASSLEGGTSYEQYF
NA	TRBV19	TRBJ2-3	NA	TGTGCCAGTAGTATGGCAATTAGCACAGATACGCAGTATTTT	CASSMAISTDTQYF
NA	TRBV18	TRBJ2-3	NA	TGTGCCAGCTCACAGCGTAGGGGCACAGATACGCAGTATTTT	CASSQRRGTDTQYF
NA	TRBV3-1	TRBJ1-1	NA	TGTGCCAGCAGCCAAGATTATTGGGCAATGAACACTGAAGCTTTCTTT	CASSQDYWAMNTEAFF
many	TRBV12-3/TRBV12-4	TRBJ1-1	NA	TGTGCCAGCAGCCTCAAAATTGGCACTGAAGCTTTCTTT	CASSLKIGTEAFF
many	TRBV30	TRBJ1-2	NA	TGTGCCTGGAATATTAACTATGGCTACACCTTC	CAWNINYGYTF
few	TRBV29-1	TRBJ2-3	TRBD2	TGCAGCGCTTCAGGGACTAGCGGGAGAAGGACAGATACGCAGTATTTT	CSASGTSGRRTDTQYF
once	TRBV7-2	TRBJ2-7	NA	TGTGCCAGCAGCCCAAAGATCGACGGCGAGCAGTACTTC	CASSPKIDGEQYF
NA	TRBV27	TRBJ2-7	NA	TGTGCCAGCAGTTTACCATACGAGCAGTACTTC	CASSLPYEQYF
many	TRBV15	TRBJ2-2	NA	TGTGCCACCAGCAGAGATCCGGGACACGCGAACACCGGGGAGCTGTTTTTT	CATSRDPGHANTGELFF
many	TRBV7-2	TRBJ1-1	NA	TGTGCCAGCAGCTTAAGGCGCAGCGGGAACACTGAAGCTTTCTTT	CASSLRRSGNTEAFF
NA	TRBV28	TRBJ2-5	NA	TGTGCCAGCACGGCCTTAGAGACCCAGTACTTC	CASTALETQYF
many	TRBV28	TRBJ1-1	TRBD1	TGTGCCAGCAGTTTCCCGCAGGGGGCCATGGCTTTCTTT	CASSFPQGAMAFF
few	TRBV5-1	TRBJ2-7	TRBD1	TGCGCCAGCAGCCCGATGGACAGGAGCTCCTACGAGCAGTACTTC	CASSPMDRSSYEQYF
NA	TRBV28	TRBJ2-1	TRBD1	TGTGCCAGCAGTTTGGCGGGGACAGGGGGCAGGAATGAGCAGTTCTTC	CASSLAGTGGRNEQFF
NA	TRBV6-1	TRBJ2-2	NA	TGTGCCAGCAGTGAACTAGCTCTCCCCGGGGAGCTGTTTTTT	CASSELALPGELFF
many	TRBV5-1	TRBJ2-1	NA	TGCGCCAGCAGCCTGGAACCGGGACATTTAGATGAGCAGTTCTTC	CASSLEPGHLDEQFF
NA	TRBV6-1	TRBJ2-5	TRBD2	TGTGCCAGCAGGAGACTAGCGCCCGACGAGACCCAGTACTTC	CASRRLAPDETQYF
NA	TRBV20-1	TRBJ1-3	NA	TGCAGTGCCCTGGTTACGGAGGTTGATACTGGAAACACCATATATTTT	CSALVTEVDTGNTIYF
NA	TRBV19	TRBJ2-7	TRBD2	TGTGCCAGTAGTATGGCAGCCGGGACTAGCGGTTACGAGCAGTACTTC	CASSMAAGTSGYEQYF
NA	TRBV28	TRBJ1-5	NA	TGTGCCAGTAATCCTTCCGCTTTGGAACAGCCCCAGCATTTT	CASNPSALEQPQHF
NA	TRBV24-1	TRBJ2-1	NA	TGTGCCACCGTTGACTCCTACAATGAGCAGTTCTTC	CATVDSYNEQFF
many	TRBV7-3	TRBJ2-1	TRBD2	TGTGCCAGCAGCGAGGGGTCTAGCGGGACAAATGAGCAGTTCTTC	CASSEGSSGTNEQFF
few	TRBV24-1	TRBJ1-2	TRBD1	TGTGCCACCAGTGATAATCAGGGGGGGCGAATCTATGGCTACACCTTC	CATSDNQGGRIYGYTF
few	TRBV6-1	TRBJ2-7	NA	TGTGCCAGCCGAGGACTCTCCTCCCACGAGCAGTACTTC	CASRGLSSHEQYF
many	TRBV7-3	TRBJ2-3	TRBD1	TGTGCCAGCAGCGAAACCGGGACAGGGGGCGGCACAGATACGCAGTATTTT	CASSETGTGGGTDTQYF
NA	TRBV30	TRBJ2-5	NA	TGTGCCTGGAGTAATAAAAGGGCTCCGGAGACCCAGTACTTC	CAWSNKRAPETQYF
few	TRBV20-1	TRBJ2-7	TRBD1	TGCAGTGCTAGAGCCTTGGACAGGGGCTACGAGCAGTACTTC	CSARALDRGYEQYF
NA	TRBV6-1	TRBJ1-2	NA	TGTGCCAGCAGCGGACAGCCACTACTTTTTGGCTACACCTTC	CASSGQPLLFGYTF
many	TRBV28	TRBJ2-7	TRBD1	TGTGCCAGCGAGGTAGGACAGGGGGCCTACGAGCAGTACTTC	CASEVGQGAYEQYF
few	TRBV27	TRBJ1-2	NA	TGTGCCAGCAGTCTCACATGGGGCTACACCTTC	CASSLTWGYTF
NA	TRBV6-5	TRBJ2-1	NA	TGTGCCAGCAGTTCTCGAGTAGGAGGTGAGCAGTTCTTC	CASSSRVGGEQFF
few	TRBV27	TRBJ1-2	NA	TGTGCCAGCAGTTTAGCGGGGCCAGGGGATTTAGGCTACACCTTC	CASSLAGPGDLGYTF
NA	TRBV27	TRBJ1-1	TRBD1	TGTGCCAGCAGTTCCACCTCAGGGGGCACTGAAGCTTTCTTT	CASSSTSGGTEAFF
NA	TRBV12-3/TRBV12-4	TRBJ2-1	TRBD2	TGTGCCAGCAGGCCGACTAGCGGGGAGGTGAATGAGCAGTTCTTC	CASRPTSGEVNEQFF
many	TRBV5-1	TRBJ1-1	NA	TGCGCCAGCAGCTTGATTGTAAACACTGAAGCTTTCTTT	CASSLIVNTEAFF
few	TRBV5-1	TRBJ2-4	NA	TGCGCCAGCAGACAGGGATCCAAAAACATTCAGTACTTC	CASRQGSKNIQYF
once	TRBV7-9	TRBJ1-6	TRBD1	TGTGCCAGCAGCCTTACGGGACAGGTTAATTCACCCCTCCACTTT	CASSLTGQVNSPLHF
NA	TRBV4-2	TRBJ1-2	NA	TGTGCCAGCAGCCAAGTTGGTTCAAATCCTGGCTATGGCTACACCTTC	CASSQVGSNPGYGYTF
few	TRBV28	TRBJ2-3	NA	TGTGCCAGCAGTTTCCTGGTGGGTGATCACACAGATACGCAGTATTTT	CASSFLVGDHTDTQYF
NA	TRBV19	TRBJ1-1	NA	TGTGCCAGTAGTCACGGAAGGGAGACTGAAGCTCTCTTT	CASSHGRETEALF
NA	TRBV30	TRBJ1-1	NA	TGTGCCGGCACCAGGGAAAACACTGAAGCTTTCTTT	CAGTRENTEAFF